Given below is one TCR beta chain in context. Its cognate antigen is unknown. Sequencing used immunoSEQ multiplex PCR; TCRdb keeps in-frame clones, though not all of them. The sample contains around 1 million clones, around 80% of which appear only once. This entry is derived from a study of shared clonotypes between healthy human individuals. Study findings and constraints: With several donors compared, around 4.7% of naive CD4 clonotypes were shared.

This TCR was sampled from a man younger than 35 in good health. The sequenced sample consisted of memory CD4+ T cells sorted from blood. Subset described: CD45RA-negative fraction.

The CDR3 bases are TGTGCCAGCAGCTTAAGCTTTGGGACAGGTCATTCACCCCTCCACTTT. Amino acid sequence: CASSLSFGTGHSPLHF. The gene calls are TRBV7-2 and TRBJ1-6; 8 nucleotides align to TRBD1. The ends lost 2 bases at V and 8 bases at J; junction bases unmatched: 8. The length of the CDR3 is 16 residues. Germline V gene lookup returns CDR1 SGHTA and CDR2 FQGNSA.